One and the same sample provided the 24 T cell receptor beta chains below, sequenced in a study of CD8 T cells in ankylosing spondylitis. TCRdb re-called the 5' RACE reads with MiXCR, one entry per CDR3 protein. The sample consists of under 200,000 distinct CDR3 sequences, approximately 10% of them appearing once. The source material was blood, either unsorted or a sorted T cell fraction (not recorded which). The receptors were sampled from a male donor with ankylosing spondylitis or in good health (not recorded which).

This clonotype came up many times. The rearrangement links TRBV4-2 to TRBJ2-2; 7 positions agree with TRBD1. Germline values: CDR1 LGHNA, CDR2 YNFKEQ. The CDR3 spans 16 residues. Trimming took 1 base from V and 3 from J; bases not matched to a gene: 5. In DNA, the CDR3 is TGTGCCAGCAGCCAAGGGGACGGGACAGACACCGGGGAGCTGTTTTTT. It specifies CASSQGDGTDTGELFF.

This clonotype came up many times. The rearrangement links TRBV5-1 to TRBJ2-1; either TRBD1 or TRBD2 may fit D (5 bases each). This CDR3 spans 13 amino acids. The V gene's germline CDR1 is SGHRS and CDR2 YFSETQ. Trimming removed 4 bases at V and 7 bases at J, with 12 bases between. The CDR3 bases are TGCGCCAGCAGCCGGGACCTCGAGAATGAGCAGTTCTTC. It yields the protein CASSRDLENEQFF.

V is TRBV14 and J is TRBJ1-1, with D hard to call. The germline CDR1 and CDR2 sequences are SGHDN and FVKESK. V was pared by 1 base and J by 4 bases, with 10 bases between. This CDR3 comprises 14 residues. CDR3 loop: CASSQVRGSTEAFF. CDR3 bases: TGTGCCAGCAGCCAAGTCCGAGGGAGCACTGAAGCTTTCTTT.

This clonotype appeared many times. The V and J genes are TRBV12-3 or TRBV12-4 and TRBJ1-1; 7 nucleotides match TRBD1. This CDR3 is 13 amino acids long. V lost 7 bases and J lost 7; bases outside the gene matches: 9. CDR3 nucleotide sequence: TGTGCCAGCAATACAGGGGTTAGGAATGAAGCTTTCTTT. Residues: CASNTGVRNEAFF.

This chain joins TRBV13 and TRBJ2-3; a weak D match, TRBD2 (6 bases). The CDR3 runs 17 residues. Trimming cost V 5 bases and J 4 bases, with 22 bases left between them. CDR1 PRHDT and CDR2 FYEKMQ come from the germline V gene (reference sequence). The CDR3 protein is CASSRYQGVASADTQYF. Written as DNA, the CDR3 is TGTGCCAGCAGCCGGTACCAAGGAGTTGCTAGCGCAGATACGCAGTATTTT.

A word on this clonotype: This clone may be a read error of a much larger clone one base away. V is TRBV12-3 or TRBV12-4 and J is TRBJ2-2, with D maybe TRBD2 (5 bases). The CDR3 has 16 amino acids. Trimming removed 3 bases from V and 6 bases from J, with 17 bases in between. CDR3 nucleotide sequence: TGTGCCAGCAGTTTGGGAAATGGGAGTCGCGCCGGGGAGCTGTTTTTT. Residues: CASSLGNGSRAGELFF.

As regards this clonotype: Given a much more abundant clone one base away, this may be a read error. The CDR3 coding sequence is TGTGCCAGCAGTAAGGGAGACTACAATGAGCAGTTCTTC. Translated: CASSKGDYNEQFF. The J gene is TRBJ2-1, the V gene TRBV12-3 or TRBV12-4; the D gene is possibly TRBD2 (5 bases). This CDR3 contains 13 residues. V gave up 5 bases and J gave up 3 bases, with 8 bases separating them.

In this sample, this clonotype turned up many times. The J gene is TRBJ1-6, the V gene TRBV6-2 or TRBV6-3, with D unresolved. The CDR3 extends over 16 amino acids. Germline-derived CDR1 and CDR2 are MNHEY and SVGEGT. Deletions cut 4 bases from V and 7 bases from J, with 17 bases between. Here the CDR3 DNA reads TGTGCCAGCAGTTGGGCAGCACCGGTGGAGAATTCACCCCTCCACTTT. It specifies CASSWAAPVENSPLHF.

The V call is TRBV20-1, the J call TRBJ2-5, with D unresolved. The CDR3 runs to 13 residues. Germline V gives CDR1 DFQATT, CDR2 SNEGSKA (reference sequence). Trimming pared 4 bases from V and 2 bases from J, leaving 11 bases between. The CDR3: CSATRLSQETQYF. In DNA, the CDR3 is TGCAGTGCTACCCGACTTTCACAAGAGACCCAGTACTTC.

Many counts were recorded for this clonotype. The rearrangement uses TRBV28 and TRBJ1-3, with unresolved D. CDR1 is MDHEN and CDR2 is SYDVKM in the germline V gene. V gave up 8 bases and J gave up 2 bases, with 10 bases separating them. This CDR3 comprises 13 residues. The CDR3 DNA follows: TGTGCCAGCTTCACGGGGACTGGAAACACCATATATTTT. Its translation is CASFTGTGNTIYF. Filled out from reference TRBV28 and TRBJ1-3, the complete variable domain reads DVKVTQSSRYLVKRTGEKVFLECVQDMDHENMFWYRQDPGLGLRLIYFSYDVKMKEKGDIPEGYSVSREKKERFSLILESASTNQTSMYLCASFTGTGNTIYFGEGSWLTVV.

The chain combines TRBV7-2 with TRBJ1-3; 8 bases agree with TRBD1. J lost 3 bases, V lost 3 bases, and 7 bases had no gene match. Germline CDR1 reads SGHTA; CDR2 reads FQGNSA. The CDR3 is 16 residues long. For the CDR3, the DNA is TGTGCCAGCAGCTTCCAGGGGGCGAGAAGTGGAAACACCATATATTTT. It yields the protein CASSFQGARSGNTIYF.

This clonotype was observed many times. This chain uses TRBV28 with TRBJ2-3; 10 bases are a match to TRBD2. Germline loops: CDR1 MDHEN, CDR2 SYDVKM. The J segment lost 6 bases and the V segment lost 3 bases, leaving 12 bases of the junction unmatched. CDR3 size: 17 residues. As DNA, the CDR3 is TGTGCCAGCAGTTTGCCTAGCGGGGGATCAACGGGGGATACGCAGTATTTT. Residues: CASSLPSGGSTGDTQYF.

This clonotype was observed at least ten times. The CDR3 bases are TGTGCCAGCGCACTTCCCGGGACAGGAACCACCGGGGAGCTGTTTTTT. Translated, it gives CASALPGTGTTGELFF. The chain is built from TRBV6-1 and TRBJ2-2, with 8 positions matching TRBD1. Germline V gives CDR1 MNHNS, CDR2 SASEGT. The CDR3 totals 16 residues. After removal of 8 bases from V and 4 bases from J, the junction contained 12 bases not matched to a gene.

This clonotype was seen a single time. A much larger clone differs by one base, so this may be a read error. The CDR3 DNA is TGTGCCAACAGCCAAGATCTTGTAATAGGGGAGCAGTTCTTC. As protein: CANSQDLVIGEQFF. The genes are TRBV3-1 and TRBJ2-1; D not certain. This CDR3 region has 14 residues. Germline CDR1 is LGHDT and CDR2 is YNNKEL (reference sequence).

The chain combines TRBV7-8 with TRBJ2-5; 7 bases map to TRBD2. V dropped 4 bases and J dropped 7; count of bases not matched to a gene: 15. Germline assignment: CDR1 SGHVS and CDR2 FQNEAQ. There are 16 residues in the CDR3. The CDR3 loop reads CASSSTGLNLLGTQYF. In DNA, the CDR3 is TGTGCCAGCAGCTCGACGGGACTAAACCTGCTGGGGACCCAGTACTTC.

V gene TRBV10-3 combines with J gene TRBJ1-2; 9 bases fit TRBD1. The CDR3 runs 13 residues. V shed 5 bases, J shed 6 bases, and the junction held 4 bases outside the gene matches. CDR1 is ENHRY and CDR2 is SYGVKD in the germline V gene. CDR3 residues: CAISTGGLDGYTF. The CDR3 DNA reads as TGTGCCATCAGTACAGGGGGCCTAGATGGCTACACCTTC.

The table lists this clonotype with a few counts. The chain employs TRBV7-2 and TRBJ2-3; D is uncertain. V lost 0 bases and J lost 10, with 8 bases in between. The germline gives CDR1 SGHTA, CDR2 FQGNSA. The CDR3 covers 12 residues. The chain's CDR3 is CASSLASLPQYF. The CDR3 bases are TGTGCCAGCAGCTTAGCGAGTCTCCCGCAGTATTTT.

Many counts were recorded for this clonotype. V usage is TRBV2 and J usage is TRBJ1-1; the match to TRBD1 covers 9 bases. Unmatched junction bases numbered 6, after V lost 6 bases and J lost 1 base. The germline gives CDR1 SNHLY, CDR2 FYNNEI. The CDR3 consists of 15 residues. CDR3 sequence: CASRGQGQGNTEAFF. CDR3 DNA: TGTGCCAGCAGGGGCCAGGGACAGGGGAACACTGAAGCTTTCTTT.

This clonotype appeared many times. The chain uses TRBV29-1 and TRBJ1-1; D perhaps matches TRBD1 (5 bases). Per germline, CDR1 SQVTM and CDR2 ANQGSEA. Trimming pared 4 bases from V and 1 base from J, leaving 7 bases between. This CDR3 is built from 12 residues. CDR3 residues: CSVAGSNTEAFF. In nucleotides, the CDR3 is TGCAGCGTTGCAGGGTCGAACACTGAAGCTTTCTTT.

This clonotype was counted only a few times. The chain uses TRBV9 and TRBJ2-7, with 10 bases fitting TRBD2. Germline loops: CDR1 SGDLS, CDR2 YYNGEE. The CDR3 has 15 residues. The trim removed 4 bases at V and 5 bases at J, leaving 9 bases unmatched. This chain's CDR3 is CASSPSSGSTNEQYF. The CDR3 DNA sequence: TGTGCCAGCAGCCCCTCTAGCGGGAGCACGAACGAGCAGTACTTC.

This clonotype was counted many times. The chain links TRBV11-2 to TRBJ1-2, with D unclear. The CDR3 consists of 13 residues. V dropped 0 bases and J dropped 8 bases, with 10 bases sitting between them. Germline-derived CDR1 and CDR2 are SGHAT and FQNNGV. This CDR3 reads CASSLDPDSGYTF. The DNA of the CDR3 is TGTGCCAGCAGCTTAGATCCTGATAGCGGCTACACCTTC.

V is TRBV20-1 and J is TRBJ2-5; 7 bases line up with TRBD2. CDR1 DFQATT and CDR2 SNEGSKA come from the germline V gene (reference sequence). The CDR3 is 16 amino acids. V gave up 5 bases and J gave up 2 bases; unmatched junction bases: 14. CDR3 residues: CSAPPRDGGRQETQYF. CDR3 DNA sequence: TGCAGTGCTCCCCCTCGAGACGGGGGGAGACAAGAGACCCAGTACTTC.

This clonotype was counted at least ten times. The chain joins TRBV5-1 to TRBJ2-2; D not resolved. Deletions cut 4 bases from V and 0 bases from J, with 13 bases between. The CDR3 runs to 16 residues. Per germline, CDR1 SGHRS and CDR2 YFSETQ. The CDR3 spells CASSPSRASNTGELFF. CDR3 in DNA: TGCGCCAGCAGCCCCAGTCGGGCCTCGAACACCGGGGAGCTGTTTTTT.

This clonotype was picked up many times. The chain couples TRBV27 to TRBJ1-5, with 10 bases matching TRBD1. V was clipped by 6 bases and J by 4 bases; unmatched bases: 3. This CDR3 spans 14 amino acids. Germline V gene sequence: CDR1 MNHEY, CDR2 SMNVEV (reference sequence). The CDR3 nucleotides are TGTGCCAGCAGCCGGACAGGGGGAAATCAGCCCCAGCATTTT. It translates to CASSRTGGNQPQHF.